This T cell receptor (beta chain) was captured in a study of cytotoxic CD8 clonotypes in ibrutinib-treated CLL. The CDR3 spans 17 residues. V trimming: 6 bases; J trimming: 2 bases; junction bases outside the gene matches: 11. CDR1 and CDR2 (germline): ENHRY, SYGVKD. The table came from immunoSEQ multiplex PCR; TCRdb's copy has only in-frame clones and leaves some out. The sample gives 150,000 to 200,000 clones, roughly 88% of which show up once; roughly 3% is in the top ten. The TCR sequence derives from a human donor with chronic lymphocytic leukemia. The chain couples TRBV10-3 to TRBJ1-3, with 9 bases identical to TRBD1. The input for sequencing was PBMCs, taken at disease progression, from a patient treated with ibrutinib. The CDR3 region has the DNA TGTGCCATCAGGGGGGGACAGGGTCTGGACGCTGGAAACACCATATATTTT. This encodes CAIRGGQGLDAGNTIYF.